These 29 T cell receptor beta chains share one sample of origin, sequenced in a study of T cell responses to AZD1222 COVID-19 vaccine. Generated by immunoSEQ multiplex PCR, the TCRdb table keeps only in-frame clones and is missing some. Here the sample spans some 200,000 clones, about 95% being singletons. The sequences come from peripheral blood, collected 28 days after the second dose of the MenACWY control vaccine. These receptors originate from an adult who received the MenACWY meningococcal vaccine as a control.

The V gene is TRBV7-8, the J gene TRBJ2-3, with 7 bases identical to TRBD1. Germline CDR1 SGHVS, CDR2 FQNEAQ. The CDR3 has 16 amino acids. J was trimmed by 5 bases and V by 2 bases; bases with no gene match: 10. In nucleotides, the CDR3 is TGTGCCAGCAGCTTACTCCCCGGACAGGTCAGAGATACGCAGTATTTT. The encoded protein is CASSLLPGQVRDTQYF.

The chain uses TRBV7-9 and TRBJ1-1; 8 bases are shared with TRBD1. The CDR3 sequence is 15 residues long. Trimming removed 0 bases from V and 6 bases from J; junction bases left unmatched: 6. CDR1 is SEHNR and CDR2 is FQNEAQ in the germline V gene (reference sequence). CDR3 residues: CASSLAAGGAPEAFF. DNA of the CDR3: TGTGCCAGCAGCTTAGCGGCAGGGGGCGCCCCTGAAGCTTTCTTT.

This chain links TRBV7-2 with TRBJ2-3, with D perhaps TRBD2 (5 bases). The germline V and J ends were trimmed by 1 base and 2 bases, with 10 bases remaining between them. The CDR3 sequence is 15 residues long. Germline V gene lookup returns CDR1 SGHTA and CDR2 FQGNSA. In nucleotides, the CDR3 is TGTGCCAGCAGCTTAGTTGGACTCAACACAGATACGCAGTATTTT. Translation gives CASSLVGLNTDTQYF.

The V gene is TRBV9, the J gene TRBJ2-5; 10 bases agree with TRBD1. J lost 5 bases, V lost 3 bases, and 13 bases had no gene match. The V gene's germline CDR1 is SGDLS and CDR2 YYNGEE. The CDR3 is 17 amino acids. CDR3: CASSGQTRDRGGETQYF. CDR3 coding DNA: TGTGCCAGCAGCGGCCAGACAAGGGACAGGGGTGGCGAGACCCAGTACTTC. Using reference TRBV9 and TRBJ2-5 for the parts outside the CDR3, the full variable domain is DSGVTQTPKHLITATGQRVTLRCSPRSGDLSVYWYQQSLDQGLQFLIQYYNGEERAKGNILERFSAQQFPDLHSELNLSSLELGDSALYFCASSGQTRDRGGETQYFGPGTRLLVL.

Notes on this clone: Different DNA sequences within this sample yield the same CDR3. The chain carries TRBV9 and TRBJ2-5, with 10 bases that match TRBD2. The CDR3 is 14 residues long. The germline gives CDR1 SGDLS, CDR2 YYNGEE. After removal of 0 bases from V and 4 bases from J, the junction contained 0 bases not matched to a gene. This CDR3 is CASSVGLAGETQYF. The CDR3, as DNA: TGTGCCAGCAGCGTAGGACTAGCGGGAGAGACCCAGTACTTC.

V gene TRBV12-5 combines with J gene TRBJ1-2; 8 nucleotides align to TRBD1. J gave up 6 bases and V 3 bases, and 3 bases lay outside the gene matches. Germline lookup yields CDR1 LGHNT and CDR2 FRNRAP. CDR3 length equals 13 residues. The CDR3 protein is CASGFDRGDGYTF. The CDR3 DNA sequence: TGTGCTAGTGGTTTTGACAGGGGTGATGGCTACACCTTC. Supplemented by reference TRBV12-5 and TRBJ1-2, the full variable domain reads DARVTQTPRHKVTEMGQEVTMRCQPILGHNTVFWYRQTMMQGLELLAYFRNRAPLDDSGMPKDRFSAEMPDATLATLKIQPSEPRDSAVYFCASGFDRGDGYTFGSGTRLTVV.

About this clone itself: The sample has other DNA sequences that encode this CDR3 too. The gene calls are TRBV18 and TRBJ2-5; tentative D call: TRBD2 (5 bases). CDR1 KGHSH and CDR2 LQKENI come from the germline V gene. The ends were cut back, 6 bases at V and 1 base at J, with 9 bases in the middle. This CDR3 contains 13 residues. CDR3 bases: TGTGCCAGCTCCCCTGGACTCCAAGAGACCCAGTACTTC. Amino acid sequence: CASSPGLQETQYF.

This chain links TRBV5-1 with TRBJ2-5; D is unclear. This CDR3 is 11 amino acids long. In germline, CDR1 is SGHRS, CDR2 YFSETQ. V was shortened by 2 bases and J by 5 bases, with 4 bases between the two germline ends. CDR3 loop: CASSLSETQYF. DNA of the CDR3: TGCGCCAGCAGCTTATCCGAGACCCAGTACTTC.

The chain joins TRBV5-4 to TRBJ1-1; D uncertain. This CDR3 has 14 residues. Per the germline V gene, CDR1 is SGHNT and CDR2 is YYREEE (reference sequence). Trimming pared 4 bases from V and 4 bases from J, leaving 14 bases between. The CDR3 reads CASSPQSRLTEAFF. The CDR3 DNA reads TGTGCCAGCAGCCCACAGAGCCGGCTCACTGAAGCTTTCTTT.

The chain joins TRBV25-1 to TRBJ1-2; D call uncertain. V gave up 6 bases and J gave up 7 bases, with 15 bases separating them. This CDR3 has 13 residues. Germline loops: CDR1 MGHDK, CDR2 SYGVNS. The CDR3 reads CASSPFGYGGYTF. The CDR3 DNA reads TGTGCCAGCAGCCCCTTCGGGTACGGTGGCTACACCTTC.

The chain joins TRBV5-4 to TRBJ2-3; 9 bases fit TRBD2. Per the germline V gene, CDR1 is SGHNT and CDR2 is YYREEE (reference sequence). The J segment lost 5 bases and the V segment lost 1 base, leaving 8 bases of the junction unmatched. This CDR3 spans 16 amino acids. In nucleotides, the CDR3 is TGTGCCAGCAGCTTGAGGTCTAGCGGGATAGGAGATACGCAGTATTTT. It translates to CASSLRSSGIGDTQYF.

V and J are TRBV13 and TRBJ2-7, with TRBD2 identical over 10 bases. Germline loops: CDR1 PRHDT, CDR2 FYEKMQ (reference sequence). This CDR3 has 14 amino acids. The ends lost 3 bases at V and 6 bases at J; junction bases unmatched: 5. The CDR3 sequence is CASSFRLAGVEQYF. The DNA of the CDR3 is TGTGCCAGCAGCTTCCGGCTAGCGGGAGTCGAGCAGTACTTC.

This sequence joins TRBV6-2 or TRBV6-3 and TRBJ2-2; D is tentatively TRBD1 or TRBD2 (6 bases each). The CDR3 is 14 residues long. Trimming cost V 4 bases and J 6 bases, with 12 bases left between them. Germline assignment: CDR1 MNHEY and CDR2 SVGEGT. The CDR3 loop is CASSFSGEAGELFF. CDR3 nucleotide sequence: TGTGCCAGCAGTTTTTCAGGGGAGGCCGGGGAGCTGTTTTTT.

The J gene is TRBJ1-3, the V gene TRBV6-5; 9 nucleotides align to TRBD1. Trimming at V came to 6 bases and at J to 6 bases, leaving 6 bases not matched to a gene. The CDR3 consists of 14 residues. Per the germline V gene, CDR1 is MNHEY and CDR2 is SVGAGI. The CDR3 region is CASRTGTGKNTIYF. DNA for the CDR3: TGTGCCAGCAGGACCGGGACAGGGAAAAACACCATATATTTT.

The chain has TRBV12-2 and TRBJ2-3; the table calls TRBD2, which could not be checked here. TRBV12-2 is a listed pseudogene. This CDR3 contains 15 residues. The DNA of the CDR3 is TGTGCAAGTCGCTTAGAGGAGGGCTCTAACGGTACGCAGTATTTT. It yields the protein CASRLEEGSNGTQYF.

This clone occurred once. The chain carries TRBV27 and TRBJ2-3; no firm D call. Trimming pared 3 bases from V and 4 bases from J, leaving 8 bases between. From germline, CDR1 is MNHEY and CDR2 SMNVEV (reference sequence). The CDR3 loop spans 13 amino acids. The CDR3 DNA sequence: TGTGCCAGCAGTTTCCGATCGGCAGATACGCAGTATTTT. Its translation is CASSFRSADTQYF.

This clone has more than one count but fewer than ten. The V gene is TRBV5-4, the J gene TRBJ2-7; 8 positions match TRBD1. After removal of 2 bases from V and 0 bases from J, the junction contained 4 bases not matched to a gene. Looked up from germline, CDR1 is SGHNT and CDR2 is YYREEE (reference sequence). The CDR3 consists of 15 residues. DNA for the CDR3: TGTGCCAGCAGCTTAGGACAGGGTAGCTCCTACGAGCAGTACTTC. This sequence encodes CASSLGQGSSYEQYF.

J is TRBJ2-3 and V is TRBV27; 12 nucleotides line up with TRBD2. Germline trimming cut 5 bases from V and 4 bases from J; bases unmatched to any gene: 7. Looked up from germline, CDR1 is MNHEY and CDR2 is SMNVEV (reference sequence). The CDR3 spans 16 residues. CDR3 sequence (DNA): TGTGCCAGCAGTACCCTAGCGGGGGGGCCCGCAGATACGCAGTATTTT. This translates into CASSTLAGGPADTQYF.

The chain recombines TRBV27 with TRBJ2-1; 8 nucleotides match TRBD2. The CDR3 consists of 15 residues. The V gene end was trimmed by 4 bases and the J gene end by 3 bases; junction bases not matched to a gene: 5. CDR1 is MNHEY, CDR2 SMNVEV, per germline (reference sequence). The CDR3 loop is CASSSPGLGYNEQFF. The CDR3, as DNA: TGTGCCAGCAGTTCCCCGGGACTAGGCTACAATGAGCAGTTCTTC.

The gene calls are TRBV15 and TRBJ1-4, with a weak D call TRBD1 (5 bases). V was pared by 1 base and J by 0 bases, with 12 bases between. The CDR3 has 17 residues. The germline gives CDR1 LNHNV, CDR2 YYDKDF (reference sequence). The CDR3 region is CATSRGTPRATNEKLFF. The DNA for the CDR3 is TGTGCCACCAGCAGAGGGACACCGAGGGCAACTAATGAAAAACTGTTTTTT. Variable domain in full (rest from reference TRBV15 and TRBJ1-4): DAMVIQNPRYQVTQFGKPVTLSCSQTLNHNVMYWYQQKSSQAPKLLFHYYDKDFNNEADTPDNFQSRRPNTSFCFLDIRSPGLGDTAMYLCATSRGTPRATNEKLFFGSGTQLSVL.

V and J are TRBV2 and TRBJ2-1; the D is unclear. The CDR3 loop spans 13 amino acids. In germline, CDR1 is SNHLY, CDR2 FYNNEI. Trimming removed 7 bases from V and 7 bases from J, with 14 bases in between. CDR3 in amino acids: CASTQSGLNEQFF. The CDR3 DNA sequence: TGTGCCAGCACCCAGTCTGGGTTAAATGAGCAGTTCTTC.

This clone has just a few counts. V gene TRBV5-4 combines with J gene TRBJ1-5; weak D call: TRBD1 (5 bases). Germline-derived CDR1 and CDR2 are SGHNT and YYREEE (reference sequence). V was cut by 4 bases and J by 0 bases, with 26 bases left in between. CDR3 length equals 20 residues. The CDR3 region is CASSTPPLGPELNSNQPQHF. CDR3 bases: TGTGCCAGCAGCACCCCCCCGTTGGGACCCGAACTTAATAGCAATCAGCCCCAGCATTTT.

V is TRBV5-1 and J is TRBJ2-1; D is unclear. The CDR3 has 13 residues. V lost 0 bases and J 3 bases, leaving 4 bases between the germline ends. Germline values: CDR1 SGHRS, CDR2 YFSETQ. The CDR3 DNA is TGCGCCAGCAGCTTGGACGGCTACAATGAGCAGTTCTTC. It codes for CASSLDGYNEQFF.

The chain recombines TRBV7-8 with TRBJ2-7; D not certain. This CDR3 region has 11 residues. From germline, CDR1 is SGHVS and CDR2 FQNEAQ. Trimming shortened V by 4 bases and J by 7 bases, and 8 bases separated the two germline ends. CDR3 sequence reads: CASSSSAEQYF. DNA for the CDR3: TGTGCCAGCAGCTCCTCGGCGGAGCAGTACTTC. Supplemented by reference TRBV7-8 and TRBJ2-7, the full variable domain reads GAGVSQSPRYKVAKRGQDVALRCDPISGHVSLFWYQQALGQGPEFLTYFQNEAQLDKSGLPSDRFFAERPEGSVSTLKIQRTQQEDSAVYLCASSSSAEQYFGPGTRLTVT.

V usage is TRBV28 and J usage is TRBJ1-2; maybe TRBD1 (6 bases). In germline, CDR1 is MDHEN, CDR2 SYDVKM. V was shortened by 7 bases and J by 4 bases, with 19 bases between the two germline ends. This CDR3 is built from 15 residues. The CDR3 spells CASTLGGGESYGYTF. CDR3 DNA: TGTGCCAGCACCCTCGGAGGGGGTGAATCCTATGGCTACACCTTC.

There are a few counts of this clone. This rearrangement joins TRBV6-5 to TRBJ2-4; D may be TRBD1 or TRBD2 (7 bases each). CDR3 length: 15 residues. Between the trimmed V and J ends, which lost 5 bases and 1 base, there was a span of 12 bases. Germline values: CDR1 MNHEY, CDR2 SVGAGI. CDR3 sequence reads: CASSRQGGAKNIQYF. The CDR3 coding sequence is TGTGCCAGCAGTCGACAGGGAGGGGCCAAAAACATTCAGTACTTC.

The rearrangement links TRBV4-1 to TRBJ1-5, with 11 bases aligning to TRBD1. Per the germline V gene, CDR1 is MGHRA and CDR2 is YSYEKL. The CDR3 spans 16 residues. J lost 4 bases, V lost 0 bases, and 2 bases had no gene match. CDR3 sequence (DNA): TGCGCCAGCAGCCAAGATGGGGACAGGGGGAATCAGCCCCAGCATTTT. Translating gives CASSQDGDRGNQPQHF.

This clone is a singleton in its sample. V usage is TRBV30 and J usage is TRBJ1-2; the D gene is possibly TRBD1 (6 bases). Trimming pared 1 base from V and 3 bases from J, leaving 9 bases between. Germline V CDR1 and CDR2: GTSNPN, SVGIG (reference sequence). The CDR3 covers 13 residues. CDR3 amino acids: CAWSADSDYGYTF. In DNA form, the CDR3 reads TGTGCCTGGAGTGCGGACAGCGACTATGGCTACACCTTC. Using reference TRBV30 and TRBJ1-2 for the parts outside the CDR3, the full variable domain is SQTIHQWPATLVQPVGSPLSLECTVEGTSNPNLYWYRQAAGRGLQLLFYSVGIGQISSEVPQNLSASRPQDRQFILSSKKLLLSDSGFYLCAWSADSDYGYTFGSGTRLTVV.

The V gene is TRBV6-5, the J gene TRBJ2-2; 7 nucleotides line up with TRBD2. Germline values: CDR1 MNHEY, CDR2 SVGAGI. The CDR3 loop spans 14 amino acids. The J segment lost 7 bases and the V segment lost 6 bases, leaving 8 bases of the junction unmatched. The DNA for the CDR3 is TGTGCCAGCAGAAAGAGCGGGGAAGGCGGGGAGCTGTTTTTT. Protein: CASRKSGEGGELFF.